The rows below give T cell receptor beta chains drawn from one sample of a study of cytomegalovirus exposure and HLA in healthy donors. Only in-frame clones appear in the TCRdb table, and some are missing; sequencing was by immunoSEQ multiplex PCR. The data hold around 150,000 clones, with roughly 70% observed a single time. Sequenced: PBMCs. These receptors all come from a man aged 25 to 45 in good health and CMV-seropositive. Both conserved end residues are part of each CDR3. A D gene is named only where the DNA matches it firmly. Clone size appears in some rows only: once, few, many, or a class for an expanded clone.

TGTGCCAGCAGTCTAACAGGGGGCCTAACCCCCCTTGAAGCTTTCTTT	CASSLTGGLTPLEAFF	TRBJ1-1	TRBD1	TRBV27	NA
TGTGCCATCAGCCAGCAAGACTTTAATGAGCAGTTCTTC	CAISQQDFNEQFF	TRBJ2-1	NA	TRBV10-3	NA
TGTTCCAGCAGCTTAGGACAGGCAAACGAAGCTTTCTTT	CSSSLGQANEAFF	TRBJ1-1	TRBD1	TRBV7-9	NA
TGCGCCAGCTCTAAGGGAGGGGGGACTTTCCCTACGGAGCAGTACTTC	CASSKGGGTFPTEQYF	TRBJ2-7	NA	TRBV4-1	few
TGTGCCAGCAGCCCGAGAGGTCCCACTCATACCTACGAGCAGTACTTC	CASSPRGPTHTYEQYF	TRBJ2-7	NA	TRBV11-1	NA
TGTGCCAGCAGCTCCATCGGGACTTCTGGGGGTGGCTACACCTTC	CASSSIGTSGGGYTF	TRBJ1-2	NA	TRBV7-2	NA
TGTGCCTGGAGTAGGGGGACTAGCGGGAGGGCTTTGGATGAGCAGTTCTTC	CAWSRGTSGRALDEQFF	TRBJ2-1	TRBD2	TRBV30	NA
TGTGCCAGCAACCTACGGGGAATGGAGACCCAGTACTTC	CASNLRGMETQYF	TRBJ2-5	NA	TRBV11-2	NA
TGTGCCAGCAGCTTAATCCCGGGCTCCTACGAGCAGTACTTC	CASSLIPGSYEQYF	TRBJ2-7	NA	TRBV7-3	NA
TGTGCCAGTAGCTTCGGCGGGAGTAACAATGAGCAGTTCTTC	CASSFGGSNNEQFF	TRBJ2-1	TRBD2	TRBV19	NA
TGTGCCAGCCTCGACAGGTCAGGAACCGGGGAGCTGTTTTTT	CASLDRSGTGELFF	TRBJ2-2	NA	TRBV2	NA
TGTGCCAGCGGTCAGACTAGCGCCGGGATAAACGAGCAGTACTTC	CASGQTSAGINEQYF	TRBJ2-7	TRBD2	TRBV2	few
TGTGCCAGCAGTTCCACCCTTCGTTTCCAGGCTCCCGATTCCTACGAGCAGTACTTC	CASSSTLRFQAPDSYEQYF	TRBJ2-7	NA	TRBV27	NA
TGTGCCAGCAGCTTACCCCCCTATACAGTAACTTACAATGAGCAGTTCTTC	CASSLPPYTVTYNEQFF	TRBJ2-1	NA	TRBV7-9	NA
TGTGCCAGCAGCTTATTTCCGACAGGGCTAATGTTGGGGGACATTCAGTACTTC	CASSLFPTGLMLGDIQYF	TRBJ2-4	TRBD1	TRBV7-9	NA
TGTGCCAGCAACCCCGGCAGGGACTACGAGCAGTACTTC	CASNPGRDYEQYF	TRBJ2-7	NA	TRBV6-1	NA
TGTGCCAGCAGATATACTAGCGGGACGGGGGAGCTGTTTTTT	CASRYTSGTGELFF	TRBJ2-2	TRBD2	TRBV6-5	NA
TGTGCCAGCAGGCACGGGACAGGGAGCGAGCAGTACTTC	CASRHGTGSEQYF	TRBJ2-7	TRBD1	TRBV5-5	NA
TGTGCCAGCAGCCTCACCAGGAACACTGAAGCTTTCTTT	CASSLTRNTEAFF	TRBJ1-1	NA	TRBV14	NA
TGTGCCAGCAGCCCTGCCGGGACTGTAAGCTCCTACGAGCAGTACTTC	CASSPAGTVSSYEQYF	TRBJ2-7	NA	TRBV4-2	NA
TGTGCCAGCTCACCAATTTTCTGGCCGGGACAGGGGTACGAGCAGTACTTC	CASSPIFWPGQGYEQYF	TRBJ2-7	TRBD1	TRBV18	NA
TGTGCCAGCTCCCGACCGAGGGGAGGCGGGCCTAATGAAAAACTGTTTTTT	CASSRPRGGGPNEKLFF	TRBJ1-4	NA	TRBV18	NA